These T cell receptor beta chains were read from a single sample in a study of CD8+ T cells in alopecia areata. TCRdb's copy holds only in-frame clones and misses some; the assay was immunoSEQ multiplex PCR. This repertoire shows around 60,000 clones, 44% found once; its top ten account for approximately 50%. The sequenced sample consisted of NKG2D-low CD8+ T cells sorted from blood. Receptors originate from a human donor with alopecia areata. CDR3s include the opening cysteine and the closing phenylalanine or tryptophan. D genes are given only for firm matches. A row's size may be missing; if present it is once, few, many or a size class.

clone_size: NA
j_call: TRBJ2-7
v_call: TRBV7-9
d_call: NA
cdr3_aa: CASSSPWDPGREQYF
cdr3_nt: TGTGCCAGCAGCTCCCCCTGGGACCCGGGGCGCGAGCAGTACTTC

clone_size: NA
j_call: TRBJ2-1
v_call: TRBV29-1
d_call: NA
cdr3_aa: CSVDLNEQFF
cdr3_nt: TGCAGCGTTGACCTCAATGAGCAGTTCTTC

clone_size: NA
j_call: TRBJ2-1
v_call: TRBV4-3
d_call: TRBD2
cdr3_aa: CASRRGGSYNEQFF
cdr3_nt: TGCGCCAGCAGGCGGGGGGGCTCCTACAATGAGCAGTTCTTC

clone_size: few
j_call: TRBJ2-7
v_call: TRBV10-3
d_call: NA
cdr3_aa: CAISDELGQGGYEQYF
cdr3_nt: TGTGCCATCAGTGACGAATTAGGGCAGGGGGGCTACGAGCAGTACTTC

clone_size: NA
j_call: TRBJ1-1
v_call: TRBV7-3
d_call: NA
cdr3_aa: CASSSQGSGTEAFF
cdr3_nt: TGTGCCAGCAGCTCACAGGGTTCGGGCACTGAAGCTTTCTTT

clone_size: NA
j_call: TRBJ2-7
v_call: TRBV7-2
d_call: NA
cdr3_aa: CASSLGLGTYEQYF
cdr3_nt: TGTGCCAGCAGCTTGGGACTGGGGACCTACGAGCAGTACTTC

clone_size: NA
j_call: TRBJ1-1
v_call: TRBV29-1
d_call: NA
cdr3_aa: CSVAGHGENTEAFF
cdr3_nt: TGCAGCGTTGCGGGACACGGGGAGAACACTGAAGCTTTCTTT

clone_size: NA
j_call: TRBJ2-1
v_call: TRBV5-1
d_call: TRBD2
cdr3_aa: CASSADTSGGYNEQFF
cdr3_nt: TGCGCCAGCAGCGCTGATACTAGCGGGGGATACAATGAGCAGTTCTTC

clone_size: NA
j_call: TRBJ2-7
v_call: TRBV6-5
d_call: NA
cdr3_aa: CASSYSSQAIYEQYF
cdr3_nt: TGTGCCAGCAGTTACTCGAGTCAGGCGATCTACGAGCAGTACTTC

clone_size: NA
j_call: TRBJ2-4
v_call: TRBV5-6
d_call: NA
cdr3_aa: CASSLDGELAKNIQYF
cdr3_nt: TGTGCCAGCAGCTTAGATGGGGAACTAGCCAAAAACATTCAGTACTTC

clone_size: NA
j_call: TRBJ2-1
v_call: TRBV7-9
d_call: NA
cdr3_aa: CASSSPVGASYNEQFF
cdr3_nt: TGTGCCAGCAGCTCCCCTGTGGGGGCTAGCTACAATGAGCAGTTCTTC

clone_size: NA
j_call: TRBJ2-1
v_call: TRBV19
d_call: TRBD2
cdr3_aa: CASSLLAGYNEQFF
cdr3_nt: TGTGCCAGTAGTTTACTAGCGGGGTACAATGAGCAGTTCTTC

clone_size: NA
j_call: TRBJ1-5
v_call: TRBV2
d_call: NA
cdr3_aa: CASKTGRGAQHF
cdr3_nt: TGTGCCAGTAAAACGGGCAGGGGAGCCCAGCATTTT

clone_size: NA
j_call: TRBJ1-2
v_call: TRBV29-1
d_call: NA
cdr3_aa: CSVDPGRGYTF
cdr3_nt: TGCAGCGTTGATCCAGGGAGAGGCTACACCTTC

clone_size: few
j_call: TRBJ2-5
v_call: TRBV7-2
d_call: NA
cdr3_aa: CASSLELAEETQYF
cdr3_nt: TGTGCCAGCAGCTTAGAACTAGCCGAAGAGACCCAGTACTTC

clone_size: NA
j_call: TRBJ2-7
v_call: TRBV27
d_call: NA
cdr3_aa: CASSLTGNYEQYF
cdr3_nt: TGTGCCAGCAGTCTGACAGGTAACTACGAGCAGTACTTC

clone_size: NA
j_call: TRBJ1-1
v_call: TRBV7-9
d_call: NA
cdr3_aa: CASSLSEAFF
cdr3_nt: TGTGCCAGCAGCCTTTCTGAAGCTTTCTTT

clone_size: few
j_call: TRBJ1-1
v_call: TRBV2
d_call: TRBD1
cdr3_aa: CAAWDSEAFF
cdr3_nt: TGTGCCGCCTGGGACAGCGAAGCTTTCTTT

clone_size: NA
j_call: TRBJ2-7
v_call: TRBV6-5
d_call: TRBD2
cdr3_aa: CASSYISTAGVIQYF
cdr3_nt: TGTGCCAGCAGTTACATTAGCACTGCGGGAGTGATACAGTACTTC

clone_size: NA
j_call: TRBJ2-7
v_call: TRBV4-1
d_call: TRBD1
cdr3_aa: CASSPRTGGLSEQYF
cdr3_nt: TGCGCCAGCAGCCCTCGGACAGGGGGTCTGAGCGAGCAGTACTTC

clone_size: many
j_call: TRBJ2-7
v_call: TRBV21-1
d_call: NA
cdr3_aa: CASSNREQYF
cdr3_nt: TGTGCCAGCAGCAACCGAGAGCAGTACTTC

clone_size: few
j_call: TRBJ1-2
v_call: TRBV29-1
d_call: NA
cdr3_aa: CSILGGGLYGYTF
cdr3_nt: TGCAGCATCCTCGGGGGGGGCCTCTATGGCTACACCTTC

clone_size: NA
j_call: TRBJ2-7
v_call: TRBV19
d_call: NA
cdr3_aa: CASSLQGSYEQYF
cdr3_nt: TGTGCCAGTAGTCTACAGGGCTCCTACGAGCAGTACTTC

clone_size: once
j_call: TRBJ2-1
v_call: TRBV13
d_call: NA
cdr3_aa: CASSPGLGHNEQFF
cdr3_nt: TGTGCCAGCAGCCCCGGACTGGGACACAATGAGCAGTTCTTC

clone_size: few
j_call: TRBJ1-2
v_call: TRBV29-1
d_call: TRBD1
cdr3_aa: CSANTGQGTYGYTF
cdr3_nt: TGCAGCGCTAACACGGGACAGGGAACCTATGGCTACACCTTC

clone_size: NA
j_call: TRBJ1-2
v_call: TRBV2
d_call: NA
cdr3_aa: CATLTRGARDGYTF
cdr3_nt: TGTGCCACTTTAACCCGGGGGGCGCGGGATGGCTACACCTTC

clone_size: NA
j_call: TRBJ1-5
v_call: TRBV9
d_call: NA
cdr3_aa: CASSVGDSNQPQHF
cdr3_nt: TGTGCCAGCAGCGTAGGAGACAGCAATCAGCCCCAGCATTTT

clone_size: NA
j_call: TRBJ2-3
v_call: TRBV4-3
d_call: NA
cdr3_aa: CASSQEDGGRSGDTQYF
cdr3_nt: TGCGCCAGCAGCCAAGAGGACGGGGGCAGAAGTGGCGATACGCAGTATTTT

clone_size: NA
j_call: TRBJ1-5
v_call: TRBV7-9
d_call: NA
cdr3_aa: CASSRGNQPQHF
cdr3_nt: TGTGCCAGCAGCCGGGGCAATCAGCCCCAGCATTTT

clone_size: few
j_call: TRBJ2-3
v_call: TRBV18
d_call: NA
cdr3_aa: CASSPGGPRNTDTQYF
cdr3_nt: TGTGCCAGCTCACCCGGAGGGCCCAGAAACACAGATACGCAGTATTTT

clone_size: NA
j_call: TRBJ2-5
v_call: TRBV4-1
d_call: TRBD2
cdr3_aa: CASSPGPFLAGEIETQYF
cdr3_nt: TGCGCCAGCAGCCCCGGACCCTTTCTAGCGGGAGAAATAGAGACCCAGTACTTC

clone_size: few
j_call: TRBJ1-5
v_call: TRBV7-2
d_call: TRBD1
cdr3_aa: CASSLYQGQGRLNQPQHF
cdr3_nt: TGTGCCAGCAGCTTATACCAGGGACAGGGACGCCTGAATCAGCCCCAGCATTTT

clone_size: few
j_call: TRBJ2-1
v_call: TRBV2
d_call: NA
cdr3_aa: CASRGQEQFF
cdr3_nt: TGTGCCAGCAGGGGCCAAGAGCAGTTCTTC

clone_size: once
j_call: TRBJ2-7
v_call: TRBV9
d_call: TRBD1
cdr3_aa: CASSLGTGSQNEQYF
cdr3_nt: TGTGCCAGCAGCCTGGGGACAGGGAGCCAGAACGAGCAGTACTTC

clone_size: few
j_call: TRBJ2-1
v_call: TRBV6-5
d_call: TRBD2
cdr3_aa: CASRLAGFNDEQFF
cdr3_nt: TGTGCCAGCCGCCTAGCGGGATTTAATGATGAGCAGTTCTTC

clone_size: NA
j_call: TRBJ1-2
v_call: TRBV29-1
d_call: TRBD1
cdr3_aa: CSVPGQGRGGYGYTF
cdr3_nt: TGCAGCGTGCCGGGACAGGGAAGGGGTGGCTATGGCTACACCTTC

clone_size: few
j_call: TRBJ2-7
v_call: TRBV29-1
d_call: NA
cdr3_aa: CSAKDGFSSYEQYF
cdr3_nt: TGCAGCGCAAAGGACGGGTTTAGCTCCTACGAGCAGTACTTC

clone_size: NA
j_call: TRBJ2-2
v_call: TRBV27
d_call: TRBD1
cdr3_aa: CASSLNRGHNTGELFF
cdr3_nt: TGTGCCAGCAGTTTGAACAGGGGGCATAACACCGGGGAGCTGTTTTTT

clone_size: NA
j_call: TRBJ2-3
v_call: TRBV7-2
d_call: NA
cdr3_aa: CASSPRGRGGTDTQYF
cdr3_nt: TGTGCCAGCAGCCCAAGGGGGCGGGGGGGCACAGATACGCAGTATTTT